Listed below are T cell receptor beta chains from one sample, sequenced in a study of response to subunit inactivated influenza vaccine. TCRdb re-called the RT-PCR reads with MiXCR, one entry per CDR3 protein. This repertoire shows about 650,000 distinct CDR3 sequences, 14% found once; its top ten account for about 7.6%. The sequenced sample was PBMCs from blood, obtained roughly 2 weeks before vaccination. These receptors were taken from a man over 45 who received an inactivated influenza vaccine. The CDR3 runs from the conserved cysteine through the conserved F or W. The D gene is left open where the match is weak. A row's size may be missing; if present it is once, few, many or a size class.

d_gene,abundance,j_gene,v_gene,CDR3aa,CDR3nt
TRBD2,few,TRBJ2-3,TRBV5-4,CASSLTSGGLGDTQYF,TGTGCCAGCAGCTTGACTAGCGGGGGGCTCGGAGATACGCAGTATTTT
TRBD1,-,TRBJ2-6,TRBV6-2/TRBV6-3,CASYIRPGTGTSGANVLTF,TGTGCCAGCTACATACGACCCGGGACAGGGACCTCTGGGGCCAACGTCCTGACTTTC
TRBD2,few,TRBJ2-5,TRBV20-1,CSARLAGGPRETQYF,TGCAGTGCTAGATTGGCGGGAGGGCCCCGGGAGACCCAGTACTTC
TRBD1,few,TRBJ2-2,TRBV24-1,CATRSTGGGELFF,TGTGCCACCAGATCGACAGGGGGTGGGGAGCTGTTTTTT
TRBD1,few,TRBJ2-2,TRBV12-3/TRBV12-4,CASNFRGPGELFF,TGTGCCAGCAACTTCAGGGGGCCCGGGGAGCTGTTTTTT
-,-,TRBJ2-7,TRBV2,CASSEWGKDGEQYF,TGTGCCAGCAGTGAATGGGGGAAGGATGGCGAGCAGTACTTC
TRBD2,few,TRBJ2-1,TRBV12-3/TRBV12-4,CASMPGLAGVGEQFF,TGTGCCAGCATGCCCGGACTAGCGGGGGTGGGTGAGCAGTTCTTC
-,few,TRBJ2-1,TRBV5-5,CASSFRGESSYNEQFF,TGTGCCAGCAGCTTCCGAGGGGAAAGCTCCTACAATGAGCAGTTCTTC
-,-,TRBJ1-6,TRBV3-1,CASSVHRDLYNSPLHF,TGTGCCAGCAGCGTGCACAGAGACCTCTATAATTCACCCCTCCACTTT
-,few,TRBJ2-1,TRBV7-2,CASSLRALGGNEQFF,TGTGCCAGCAGCTTGAGAGCCTTAGGCGGCAATGAGCAGTTCTTC
-,few,TRBJ1-5,TRBV20-1,CSASRPRGDQPQHF,TGCAGTGCTAGCAGACCACGGGGCGATCAGCCCCAGCATTTT
TRBD1,few,TRBJ2-2,TRBV4-3,CASSQSGGGYTGELFF,TGCGCCAGCAGCCAGTCAGGGGGCGGGTACACCGGGGAGCTGTTTTTT
-,many,TRBJ1-1,TRBV10-3,CAISVQVDTEAFF,TGTGCCATCAGTGTGCAGGTCGACACTGAAGCTTTCTTT
TRBD2,few,TRBJ2-1,TRBV12-3/TRBV12-4,CASSLVRLAGWRNEQFF,TGTGCCAGCAGTTTAGTCCGGCTAGCGGGATGGAGAAATGAGCAGTTCTTC
TRBD2,few,TRBJ2-1,TRBV6-1,CASRTMGRGGAYNEQFF,TGTGCCAGCAGGACAATGGGGCGGGGAGGGGCATACAATGAGCAGTTCTTC
-,few,TRBJ2-4,TRBV4-2,CASSQDLGGTKNIQYF,TGTGCCAGCAGCCAAGATCTCGGCGGGACCAAAAACATTCAGTACTTC
-,few,TRBJ2-7,TRBV20-1,CSASWSYEQYF,TGCAGTGCTTCCTGGTCCTACGAGCAGTACTTC
-,-,TRBJ2-1,TRBV7-9,CASSSRFGTPSYNEQFF,TGTGCCAGCAGCTCACGTTTCGGGACTCCCTCCTACAATGAGCAGTTCTTC
TRBD2,-,TRBJ2-3,TRBV6-5,CASSHGRASGFTDTQYF,TGTGCCAGCAGTCACGGGCGGGCTAGCGGGTTCACAGATACGCAGTATTTT
-,-,TRBJ2-7,TRBV20-1,CRPTSSPSYEQYF,TGCAGACCTACTAGCAGCCCCTCCTACGAGCAGTACTTC
TRBD2,-,TRBJ2-7,TRBV20-1,CSANQLGGSPHEQYF,TGCAGTGCCAACCAGTTGGGCGGGAGTCCCCACGAGCAGTACTTC
-,few,TRBJ1-1,TRBV7-2,CASSLAALTSAFF,TGTGCCAGCAGCTTAGCGGCGCTAACGTCAGCTTTCTTT
-,few,TRBJ2-1,TRBV2,CASSEERSSYNEQFF,TGTGCCAGCAGTGAAGAGAGAAGCTCCTACAATGAGCAGTTCTTC
-,-,TRBJ1-1,TRBV24-1,CATSEGDGRIGTEAFF,TGTGCCACCAGTGAGGGGGACGGGAGGATCGGGACTGAAGCTTTCTTT
-,-,TRBJ2-7,TRBV20-1,CSAQGAGLNGYEQYF,TGCAGTGCGCAGGGTGCAGGGCTAAACGGCTACGAGCAGTACTTC
TRBD2,-,TRBJ2-1,TRBV9,CASSRTPTSNGGDEQFF,TGTGCCAGCAGCCGAACCCCCACTAGCAACGGGGGGGATGAGCAGTTCTTC
-,few,TRBJ1-2,TRBV10-3,CAISESLGDYGYTF,TGTGCCATCAGTGAGTCTTTGGGTGACTATGGCTACACCTTC
-,-,TRBJ2-7,TRBV7-2,CASSLATISSYEQYF,TGTGCCAGCAGCTTAGCGACTATCTCCTCCTACGAGCAGTACTTC
-,many,TRBJ1-5,TRBV28,CASSPIGSGYSNQPQHF,TGTGCCAGCAGCCCCATAGGGAGCGGATATAGCAATCAGCCCCAGCATTTT
-,-,TRBJ2-1,TRBV4-1,CASSQDPGDYNEQFF,TGCGCCAGCAGCCAAGACCCCGGGGACTACAATGAGCAGTTCTTC
TRBD2,many,TRBJ2-1,TRBV12-3/TRBV12-4,CASAAGGYNEQFF,TGTGCCAGCGCAGCGGGGGGGTACAATGAGCAGTTCTTC
TRBD2,-,TRBJ2-3,TRBV7-6,CASSLSGTSSTDTQYF,TGTGCCAGCAGCCTTAGCGGGACCTCTAGCACAGATACGCAGTATTTT